Below are 27 T cell receptor beta chains sequenced from a single sample in a study of T cell changes during pregnancy in multiple sclerosis (dated by TCRdb to the late 2010s). The receptor library was made with the immunoSEQ multiplex PCR assay. The clones in this table, taken by TCRdb from immuneACCESS, are in-frame only. Not every clone is retained; where verified, under half of the shortfall comes from an unresolved V gene, and the cause of the rest is unknown. The sample data list about 28,000 clones, and roughly 89% of these were observed just once. 0.65% to 0.9% of the sample lies in the top ten. The sample in question was CD4+ T cells from peripheral blood mononuclear cells, obtained in the second trimester of pregnancy. The receptors come from a female donor with multiple sclerosis, enrolled in a pregnancy study.

V and J are TRBV5-1 and TRBJ1-6; a possible D gene is TRBD1 (6 bases). Looked up from germline, CDR1 is SGHRS and CDR2 is YFSETQ. Trimming left V 0 bases short and J 11 bases short, with 12 bases between. This CDR3 is 14 amino acids long. This chain's CDR3 is CASSLARGLTPLHF. In nucleotides, the CDR3 is TGCGCCAGCAGCTTGGCCAGGGGTCTCACACCCCTCCACTTT.

CDR3 residues: CASSLVETNYEQYF. The CDR3 nucleotides are TGTGCCAGCAGCTTAGTTGAGACTAACTACGAGCAGTACTTC. The chain has TRBV11-2 and TRBJ2-7; possible D gene TRBD2, 5 bases. The germline gives CDR1 SGHAT, CDR2 FQNNGV. V was shortened by 1 base and J by 3 bases, with 10 bases between the two germline ends. The CDR3 length is 14 residues. Variable domain in full (rest from reference TRBV11-2 and TRBJ2-7): EAGVAQSPRYKIIEKRQSVAFWCNPISGHATLYWYQQILGQGPKLLIQFQNNGVVDDSQLPKDRFSAERLKGVDSTLKIQPAKLEDSAVYLCASSLVETNYEQYFGPGTRLTVT.

In regard to this clone: At one of its ends the junction is not consistent with the germline gene, which may arise from a read error. Other DNA sequences in this sample translate to the same CDR3. The chain employs TRBV30 and TRBJ2-4, with D uncertain. The CDR3 consists of 16 residues. Germline CDR1 reads GTSNPN; CDR2 reads SVGIG (reference sequence). The CDR3, as DNA: TGCGCCTGGAGTTATGGTTTGGTACTAGCCAAAAACATTCAGTACTTC. This encodes CAWSYGLVLAKNIQYF.

The J gene is TRBJ2-3, the V gene TRBV27; TRBD2 agrees at 9 bases. The CDR3 consists of 15 residues. Losses at the gene ends were 8 bases for V and 1 base for J; bases not matched to a gene: 7. The germline V gene has CDR1 MNHEY and CDR2 SMNVEV (reference sequence). This chain's CDR3 is CASSSLAGGTDTQYF. The CDR3 bases are TGTGCCAGCTCCTCCTTAGCGGGGGGCACAGATACGCAGTATTTT.

The chain employs TRBV4-1 and TRBJ1-2, with 10 bases fitting TRBD1. Trimming at V came to 1 base and at J to 7 bases, leaving 3 bases not matched to a gene. Per the germline V gene, CDR1 is MGHRA and CDR2 is YSYEKL. CDR3 length: 14 residues. The CDR3 reads CASSQGGTGVGYTF. CDR3 nucleotide sequence: TGCGCCAGCAGCCAAGGAGGGACAGGGGTTGGCTACACCTTC.

This chain uses TRBV13 with TRBJ2-7, with 9 nucleotides matching TRBD1. Per germline, CDR1 PRHDT and CDR2 FYEKMQ (reference sequence). The CDR3 runs to 15 residues. V was clipped by 1 base and J by 3 bases; unmatched bases: 4. CDR3 sequence reads: CASSLVGTGYYEQYF. The CDR3 DNA reads as TGTGCCAGCAGCTTAGTAGGGACAGGGTACTACGAGCAGTACTTC.

The rearrangement joins TRBV11-3 to TRBJ1-2; no clear D. CDR1 is SGHNT and CDR2 is YENEEA in the germline V gene. With 4 bases removed from V and 4 bases from J, the gap between germline ends came to 10 bases. This CDR3 region has 13 residues. The CDR3 bases are TGTGCCAGCAGCTACCAAGACTCCTATGGCTACACCTTC. It specifies CASSYQDSYGYTF. The full variable domain, rest sourced from reference TRBV11-3 and TRBJ1-2, is EAGVVQSPRYKIIEKKQPVAFWCNPISGHNTLYWYLQNLGQGPELLIRYENEEAVDDSQLPKDRFSAERLKGVDSTLKIQPAELGDSAVYLCASSYQDSYGYTFGSGTRLTVV.

This clone occurred once. This chain's CDR3 is CASSLDSGGTDEAFF. Written as DNA, the CDR3 is TGTGCCAGCAGCTTGGACAGCGGGGGGACGGATGAAGCTTTCTTT. V is TRBV7-9 and J is TRBJ1-1; TRBD1 might be the D (6 bases). The CDR3 is made up of 15 amino acids. The V and J ends lost 3 bases and 7 bases respectively, with 18 bases between them. Germline V gene lookup returns CDR1 SEHNR and CDR2 FQNEAQ (reference sequence).

V usage is TRBV5-5 and J usage is TRBJ2-5, with D perhaps matching TRBD1 (6 bases). Looked up from germline, CDR1 is SGHKS and CDR2 is YYEKEE (reference sequence). The CDR3 is 16 residues long. Trimming removed 2 bases at V and 0 bases at J, with 14 bases between. CDR3 region: CASSLNQGLYQETQYF. CDR3 sequence (DNA): TGTGCCAGCAGCTTAAACCAGGGGTTGTACCAAGAGACCCAGTACTTC. Together with reference TRBV5-5 and TRBJ2-5, the CDR3 gives the full variable domain: DAGVTQSPTHLIKTRGQQVTLRCSPISGHKSVSWYQQVLGQGPQFIFQYYEKEERGRGNFPDRFSARQFPNYSSELNVNALLLGDSALYLCASSLNQGLYQETQYFGPGTRLLVL.

This clone has only one observation. The gene calls are TRBV5-4 and TRBJ2-5; 9 bases are shared with TRBD1. CDR1 and CDR2 (germline): SGHNT, YYREEE (reference sequence). The CDR3 spans 14 residues. J was trimmed by 5 bases and V by 0 bases; bases with no gene match: 2. The CDR3 here is CASSLGQGGETQYF. As DNA, the CDR3 is TGTGCCAGCAGCTTGGGACAGGGGGGGGAGACCCAGTACTTC.

V gene TRBV18 combines with J gene TRBJ2-1; TRBD2 matches at 13 bases. With V trimmed by 6 bases and J by 2 bases, 4 bases remained unmatched. CDR3 length: 16 amino acids. Germline CDR1 reads KGHSH; CDR2 reads LQKENI. The CDR3 spells CASSGLAGVTYNEQFF. DNA of the CDR3: TGTGCCAGCTCCGGACTAGCGGGGGTGACCTACAATGAGCAGTTCTTC.

The V gene is TRBV6-5, the J gene TRBJ2-1; D is perhaps TRBD1 (5 bases). The germline CDR1 and CDR2 sequences are MNHEY and SVGAGI. Trimming took 2 bases from V and 9 from J, leaving 14 bases between them. The CDR3 loop spans 14 amino acids. The CDR3: CASSYPTQAGEQFF. The CDR3 region has the DNA TGTGCCAGCAGTTACCCAACACAGGCCGGTGAGCAGTTCTTC.

This sequence joins TRBV19 and TRBJ2-1; 11 bases match TRBD2. CDR1 and CDR2 from the germline V gene are LNHDA and SQIVND (reference sequence). J gave up 7 bases and V 2 bases, and 7 bases lay outside the gene matches. The CDR3 has 16 residues. The chain's CDR3 is CASSITGTSGVNEQFF. DNA of the CDR3: TGTGCCAGTAGTATAACCGGGACTAGCGGAGTTAATGAGCAGTTCTTC.

The chain carries TRBV9 and TRBJ1-2; D gene uncertain. V gave up 2 bases and J gave up 14 bases, with 16 bases separating them. The CDR3 has 12 amino acids. The germline gives CDR1 SGDLS, CDR2 YYNGEE. As DNA, the CDR3 is TGTGCCAGCAGCGTCCCCGCGCTTATTCTGACCTTC. Protein sequence: CASSVPALILTF.

The chain employs TRBV15 and TRBJ1-5; no clear D gene. Looked up from germline, CDR1 is LNHNV and CDR2 is YYDKDF (reference sequence). This CDR3 comprises 15 residues. The germline V and J ends were trimmed by 1 base and 5 bases, with 12 bases remaining between them. As DNA, the CDR3 is TGTGCCACCAGCAGAGTAGTTGGGCAAGATCAGCCCCAGCATTTT. Translating gives CATSRVVGQDQPQHF.

V and J are TRBV10-3 and TRBJ2-1; possibly TRBD1 for D (6 bases). The ends were cut back, 4 bases at V and 7 bases at J, with 20 bases in the middle. CDR1 and CDR2 (germline): ENHRY, SYGVKD. There are 16 residues in the CDR3. CDR3 residues: CAISAQDSFERNEQFF. CDR3 sequence (DNA): TGTGCCATCAGTGCACAGGACAGCTTTGAGAGGAATGAGCAGTTCTTC.

V usage is TRBV27 and J usage is TRBJ1-6; D call uncertain. The CDR3 has 15 residues. The germline V gene encodes CDR1 MNHEY and CDR2 SMNVEV (reference sequence). Between the trimmed V and J ends, which lost 3 bases and 9 bases, there was a span of 15 bases. DNA for the CDR3: TGTGCCAGCAGTTTGTTGCCCCTTGGACTTTCACCCCTCCACTTT. This gives the protein CASSLLPLGLSPLHF.

The gene calls are TRBV27 and TRBJ2-5; 13 nucleotides match TRBD2. With 6 bases clipped from V and 7 bases from J, the junction kept 8 bases outside the gene matches. The CDR3 has 15 residues. The germline gives CDR1 MNHEY, CDR2 SMNVEV (reference sequence). The CDR3 is CASSLLAGGPVTQYF. The CDR3 nucleotides are TGTGCCAGCAGCCTACTAGCGGGGGGGCCGGTGACCCAGTACTTC.

V usage is TRBV10-2 and J usage is TRBJ2-1, with TRBD2 identical over 8 bases. Germline CDR1 is WSHSY and CDR2 is SAAADI. The V gene end was trimmed by 2 bases and the J gene end by 8 bases; junction bases not matched to a gene: 5. The CDR3 length is 14 residues. CDR3 coding DNA: TGCGCCAGCAGTGAGCGGGGGGGCCGCGATGAGCAGTTCTTC. It is translated as CASSERGGRDEQFF.

The V and J genes are TRBV4-3 and TRBJ2-5; TRBD1 aligns across 9 bases. CDR1 LGHNA and CDR2 YSLEER come from the germline V gene. The V gene end was trimmed by 1 base and the J gene end by 3 bases; junction bases not matched to a gene: 9. The CDR3 extends over 17 amino acids. The CDR3 coding sequence is TGCGCCAGCAGCCAAGGAGGCCGGACAGGGGCCGAAGAGACCCAGTACTTC. Translated: CASSQGGRTGAEETQYF.

The gene calls are TRBV6-6 and TRBJ2-2; no reliable D call. V dropped 10 bases and J dropped 4 bases, with 10 bases sitting between them. Germline CDR1 MNHNY, CDR2 SVGAGI (reference sequence). The CDR3 has 12 residues. Here the CDR3 DNA reads TGTGCCACCATCCCCGGCACCGGGGAGCTGTTTTTT. Its protein product is CATIPGTGELFF.

This chain links TRBV29-1 with TRBJ1-2; unclear D gene. Germline V lookup: CDR1 SQVTM, CDR2 ANQGSEA. The CDR3 runs 14 residues. Trimming left V 4 bases short and J 5 bases short, with 17 bases between. The CDR3 spells CSVVRMTGGYGYTF. The CDR3 DNA sequence: TGCAGCGTTGTGCGCATGACGGGCGGGTATGGCTACACCTTC. The complete variable domain, with remaining parts taken from reference TRBV29-1 and TRBJ1-2, reads SAVISQKPSRDICQRGTSLTIQCQVDSQVTMMFWYRQQPGQSLTLIATANQGSEATYESGFVIDKFPISRPNLTFSTLTVSNMSPEDSSIYLCSVVRMTGGYGYTFGSGTRLTVV.

The CDR3 region is CASSPRTSAEAFF. The CDR3 DNA follows: TGTGCCAGCAGCCCTCGAACGAGCGCTGAAGCTTTCTTT. V gene TRBV11-3 combines with J gene TRBJ1-1; D call uncertain. The CDR3 runs to 13 residues. CDR1 is SGHNT and CDR2 is YENEEA in the germline V gene. V dropped 5 bases and J dropped 6 bases, with 13 bases sitting between them.

The V gene is TRBV2, the J gene TRBJ1-5; TRBD1 aligns across 9 bases. The CDR3 covers 17 residues. Germline CDR1 and CDR2: SNHLY and FYNNEI. With 8 bases clipped from V and 3 bases from J, the junction kept 14 bases outside the gene matches. CDR3 DNA: TGTGCCAGCTGGGGAACTCCGGGACAGGGAACCAATCAGCCCCAGCATTTT. Protein sequence: CASWGTPGQGTNQPQHF.

V is TRBV18 and J is TRBJ1-1; 9 nucleotides match TRBD1. Germline CDR1 is KGHSH and CDR2 is LQKENI. The CDR3 sequence is 16 residues long. With 2 bases clipped from V and 5 bases from J, the junction kept 9 bases outside the gene matches. In DNA, the CDR3 is TGTGCCAGCTCACCATTTGGACAGGGGACCTCTACTGAAGCTTTCTTT. Translating it yields CASSPFGQGTSTEAFF.

The J gene is TRBJ2-7, the V gene TRBV28; tentatively, D is TRBD2 (7 bases). This CDR3 has 16 amino acids. With 8 bases removed from V and 2 bases from J, the gap between germline ends came to 22 bases. CDR1 and CDR2 (germline): MDHEN, SYDVKM. Written as DNA, the CDR3 is TGTGCCAGCTGTACACCCTCGGGGGGCTCCCCCTACGAGCAGTACTTC. Translating it yields CASCTPSGGSPYEQYF.

This chain connects TRBV5-1 to TRBJ1-4, with a tentative D call TRBD1 (6 bases). Trimming removed 1 base from V and 7 bases from J, with 11 bases in between. Germline-derived CDR1 and CDR2 are SGHRS and YFSETQ. There are 14 residues in the CDR3. In nucleotides, the CDR3 is TGCGCCAGCAGCTTGAGGCAGGGGCCTGAAAAACTGTTTTTT. As protein: CASSLRQGPEKLFF.